This passage covers 13 T cell receptor beta chains from one sample sequenced in a study of neurological immune-mediated disorders. One entry per CDR3 protein results from TCRdb running MiXCR on the 5' RACE reads. This sample has some 60,000 distinct CDR3 sequences; approximately 3.5% occur once, and the top ten carry under 3.5%. The sample was PBMCs. Receptors originate from a woman between 25 and 40 years old with multiple sclerosis.

This clonotype showed up many times. The V and J genes are TRBV18 and TRBJ2-6; 8 bases line up with TRBD1. CDR1 and CDR2 (germline): KGHSH, LQKENI. Germline trimming cut 10 bases from V and 2 bases from J; bases unmatched to any gene: 4. The length of the CDR3 is 14 residues. CDR3 DNA: TGTGCCATCCAGGGGGCGGCTGGGGCCAACGTCCTGACTTTC. Amino acids: CAIQGAAGANVLTF. Looking up the rest from reference TRBV18 and TRBJ2-6 gives the full variable domain: NAGVMQNPRHLVRRRGQEARLRCSPMKGHSHVYWYRQLPEEGLKFMVYLQKENIIDESGMPKERFSAEFPKEGPSILRIQQVVRGDSAAYFCAIQGAAGANVLTFGAGSRLTVL.

The V call is TRBV5-8, the J call TRBJ1-2, with 7 bases fitting TRBD1. The germline CDR1 and CDR2 sequences are SGHTS and YDEGEE. V lost 0 bases, J lost 4 bases, and 3 bases stayed unmatched. CDR3 length equals 14 residues. CDR3 in DNA: TGTGCCAGCAGCTTGGTTGGACAGGTCTATGGCTACACCTTC. Its protein product is CASSLVGQVYGYTF.

This clonotype was picked up many times. The chain has TRBV12-3 or TRBV12-4 and TRBJ2-7; a possible D gene is TRBD1 (5 bases). The length of the CDR3 is 14 residues. Trimming stripped 6 bases from V and 4 bases from J, with 16 bases between. The CDR3: CASRSGHNEYEQYF. Written as DNA, the CDR3 is TGTGCCAGCAGATCAGGACACAACGAGTACGAGCAGTACTTC.

This clonotype came up a few times. The genes are TRBV10-3 and TRBJ2-6, with D perhaps TRBD1 (6 bases). Trimming took 8 bases from V and 0 from J, leaving 14 bases between them. Germline loops: CDR1 ENHRY, CDR2 SYGVKD. The CDR3 extends over 16 amino acids. The CDR3 nucleotides read TGTGCCATCGGGACCGGGACAAACTCTGGGGCCAACGTCCTGACTTTC. This gives the protein CAIGTGTNSGANVLTF.

This clonotype was counted ten times or more. J is TRBJ2-3 and V is TRBV3-1; 14 positions agree with TRBD2. The CDR3 spans 18 residues. The J segment lost 4 bases and the V segment lost 4 bases, leaving 10 bases of the junction unmatched. From germline, CDR1 is LGHDT and CDR2 YNNKEL (reference sequence). The CDR3 bases are TGTGCCAGCAGCCTTAGACTAGCGGGAGGGCCTAACCCAGATACGCAGTATTTT. Protein sequence: CASSLRLAGGPNPDTQYF.

This clonotype was seen ten or more times. The chain employs TRBV14 and TRBJ2-3; D is undetermined. V lost 4 bases to trimming and J lost 3 bases, with 20 bases between them. The CDR3 extends over 17 amino acids. CDR1 is SGHDN and CDR2 is FVKESK in the germline V gene. The CDR3 region is CASSPARVRLGTDTQYF. DNA of the CDR3: TGTGCCAGCAGCCCCGCCCGGGTGAGGCTGGGGACAGATACGCAGTATTTT.

This clonotype was observed many times. The rearrangement links TRBV20-1 to TRBJ1-5; D perhaps matches TRBD1 (6 bases). The V end was cut by 6 bases, the J end by 4 bases, with 19 bases between. The germline gives CDR1 DFQATT, CDR2 SNEGSKA (reference sequence). CDR3 length: 15 residues. CDR3 sequence: CSAGGGQGANQPQHF. For the CDR3, the DNA is TGCAGTGCCGGCGGGGGGCAGGGAGCGAATCAGCCCCAGCATTTT.

The rearrangement joins TRBV15 to TRBJ2-2, with D uncertain. With 0 bases removed from V and 7 bases from J, the gap between germline ends came to 3 bases. CDR3 length equals 12 residues. CDR1 and CDR2 from the germline V gene are LNHNV and YYDKDF (reference sequence). The CDR3 loop reads CATSREVGELFF. CDR3 in DNA: TGTGCCACCAGCAGAGAGGTCGGGGAGCTGTTTTTT.

This clonotype was recorded many times. The rearrangement links TRBV20-1 to TRBJ2-1; weak D call: TRBD1 (5 bases). V was cut by 5 bases and J by 8 bases, with 10 bases left in between. The length of the CDR3 is 11 residues. In germline, CDR1 is DFQATT, CDR2 SNEGSKA (reference sequence). The CDR3 spells CSAPGIYEQFF. The CDR3 DNA is TGCAGTGCTCCAGGGATATATGAGCAGTTCTTC.

This clonotype was seen at least ten times. The V and J genes are TRBV20-1 and TRBJ2-1; no clear D. The V end was cut by 2 bases, the J end by 4 bases, with 9 bases between. This CDR3 region has 13 residues. Germline loops: CDR1 DFQATT, CDR2 SNEGSKA (reference sequence). The CDR3 spells CSARTDSYNEQFF. CDR3 DNA: TGCAGTGCTAGAACAGACTCTTACAATGAGCAGTTCTTC.

This clonotype was seen at least ten times. The chain links TRBV6-1 to TRBJ2-5, with D possibly matching TRBD2 (6 bases). CDR1 MNHNS and CDR2 SASEGT come from the germline V gene. The CDR3 covers 12 residues. V lost 8 bases, J lost 5 bases, and 12 bases lay in between. This CDR3 is CASVDGSETQYF. The CDR3 DNA reads TGTGCCAGCGTTGACGGGAGTGAGACCCAGTACTTC.

This clonotype was seen ten or more times. This sequence joins TRBV10-3 and TRBJ2-5; D uncertain. The V gene's germline CDR1 is ENHRY and CDR2 SYGVKD. Trimming took 10 bases from V and 5 from J, leaving 11 bases between them. The CDR3 extends over 11 amino acids. CDR3 nucleotide sequence: TGTGCCACGTCAGCGACGGAGACCCAGTACTTC. It yields the protein CATSATETQYF.

The sample holds a few counts of this clonotype. The germline gene is not matched at one end of the junction; a read error may be the cause. The chain combines TRBV20-1 with TRBJ1-6; D is unresolved. The CDR3 consists of 15 residues. Per the germline V gene, CDR1 is DFQATT and CDR2 is SNEGSKA (reference sequence). The CDR3 DNA reads TGCAGTGCTAGGGCAACGAGCTCCTATAATTCACCCCTCAACTTT. Its protein is CSARATSSYNSPLNF.